The TCR beta chain under discussion was sequenced for a study of blood T cell repertoires in COVID-19. Study summary: The United States, Italy and Spain supplied acute and convalescent COVID-19 samples. Sources were T cells, B-cell-depleted T cells, or PBMCs; the material itself was cDNA or gDNA.

From germline, CDR1 is GTSNPN and CDR2 SVGIG (reference sequence). Trimming removed 0 bases at V and 4 bases at J, with 7 bases between. The CDR3 extends over 13 amino acids. In the original workflow: Reference gene primer amplification gave nucleated cell count estimates. This table comes from immunoSEQ multiplex PCR, and its TCRdb copy is limited to in-frame clones, with some not included. The D gene and trimming were derived from the DNA, and the V and J assignments and clone size from that table. The table lists roughly 250,000 clones, around 90% of them singletons, with about 7% in the top ten. The V and J genes are TRBV30 and TRBJ1-5; D not certain. Material for sequencing was peripheral blood. The clonotype originates from a man aged 60 to 69 who had recovered from COVID-19. CDR3 protein: CAWSVAVNQPQHF. The CDR3, as DNA: TGTGCCTGGAGTGTAGCCGTGAATCAGCCCCAGCATTTT. Combining the CDR3 with reference TRBV30 and TRBJ1-5 gives the whole variable domain SQTIHQWPATLVQPVGSPLSLECTVEGTSNPNLYWYRQAAGRGLQLLFYSVGIGQISSEVPQNLSASRPQDRQFILSSKKLLLSDSGFYLCAWSVAVNQPQHFGDGTRLSIL.